This T cell receptor beta chain comes out of a study of blood T cells in healthy people across ages. V was pared by 2 bases and J by 0 bases, with 11 bases of the junction left unmatched. This CDR3 has 20 amino acids. A sample-barcoded 5' primer and a J-beta primer mix were used in a second PCR of roughly 7 to 11 cycles. TCRdb re-called the 5' RACE reads with MiXCR, one entry per CDR3 protein. The table includes about 1.8 million distinct CDR3 sequences, approximately 50% detected once. This chain links TRBV12-3 or TRBV12-4 with TRBJ2-1; 12 positions match TRBD2. This receptor was taken from a middle-aged woman in good health. Sequencing input: blood. This chain's CDR3 is CASSLRLASGGAISYNEQFF. CDR3 in DNA: TGTGCCAGCAGTTTAAGGCTCGCTAGCGGGGGGGCCATCTCCTACAATGAGCAGTTCTTC.